A single sample is the source of the 30 T cell receptor beta chains below, sequenced in a study of vaccination effects on CD4 cells after COVID-19. The protocol was immunoSEQ multiplex PCR, while the TCRdb copy is restricted to in-frame clones and leaves out a portion. The sample lists 20,000 to 25,000 clones; around 73% were seen once. It was after around 10 days of culture that CD4+ T cells were isolated. These receptors are not linked to any known antigen. Sequenced here: CD4+ T cells from PBMCs cultured without peptide, sampled before COVID-19 vaccination. These receptors all stem from a human donor who received a COVID-19 vaccine.

This clone was seen a single time. The chain has TRBV11-2 and TRBJ2-3; TRBD2 agrees at 7 bases. The CDR3 contains 15 residues. CDR1 and CDR2 (germline): SGHAT, FQNNGV. V shed 2 bases, J shed 6 bases, and the junction held 8 bases outside the gene matches. CDR3 sequence reads: CASSLRPGRGDTQYF. In DNA form, the CDR3 reads TGTGCCAGCAGCTTAAGACCGGGGAGGGGTGATACGCAGTATTTT.

This chain uses TRBV16 with TRBJ2-3, with D uncertain. CDR3 length: 16 residues. Trimming took 0 bases from V and 0 from J, leaving 10 bases between them. CDR1 and CDR2 (germline): KGHSY, FQNENV. The CDR3: CASSQSRPESTDTQYF. The CDR3 DNA follows: TGTGCCAGCAGCCAATCGCGGCCTGAGAGCACAGATACGCAGTATTTT.

V usage is TRBV4-2 and J usage is TRBJ1-4; D gene unclear. The germline CDR1 and CDR2 sequences are LGHNA and YNFKEQ. V lost 1 base and J lost 4, with 13 bases in between. The CDR3 extends over 16 amino acids. The CDR3 loop reads CASSQVGQALNEKLFF. The CDR3 coding sequence is TGTGCCAGCAGCCAAGTGGGTCAGGCCCTTAATGAAAAACTGTTTTTT.

This rearrangement joins TRBV5-4 to TRBJ1-2, with a weak D call TRBD1 (5 bases). Trimming took 2 bases from V and 3 from J, leaving 8 bases between them. The germline V gene has CDR1 SGHNT and CDR2 YYREEE (reference sequence). CDR3 length equals 13 residues. The CDR3 DNA reads as TGTGCCAGCAGCTTTGACAGTCACTATGGCTACACCTTC. As protein: CASSFDSHYGYTF.

The chain joins TRBV2 to TRBJ1-5, with unresolved D. The CDR3 extends over 11 amino acids. Germline V CDR1 and CDR2: SNHLY, FYNNEI. The V and J ends lost 11 bases and 7 bases respectively, with 12 bases between them. CDR3 nucleotide sequence: TGTGCCGCAGGACCTTACCAGCCCCAGCATTTT. Amino acids: CAAGPYQPQHF.

The J gene is TRBJ2-3, the V gene TRBV30; D ambiguous. CDR1 is GTSNPN, CDR2 SVGIG, per germline (reference sequence). The CDR3 is 13 amino acids. V was shortened by 0 bases and J by 1 base, with 5 bases between the two germline ends. The CDR3 DNA follows: TGTGCCTGGAGTGTAAAGGGCACAGATACGCAGTATTTT. Translating gives CAWSVKGTDTQYF.

The chain carries TRBV19 and TRBJ1-5; possibly TRBD1 for D (5 bases). Deletions cut 10 bases from V and 5 bases from J, with 18 bases between. This CDR3 comprises 14 residues. Germline values: CDR1 LNHDA, CDR2 SQIVND (reference sequence). As DNA, the CDR3 is TGTGCCACGAGACGGGGCCACCAAGATCAGCCCCAGCATTTT. Translation gives CATRRGHQDQPQHF.

The genes are TRBV3-1 (or the pseudogene TRBV3-2) and TRBJ1-1; D is uncertain. The CDR3 extends over 15 amino acids. Trimming cost V 1 base and J 6 bases, with 15 bases left between them. CDR1 is LGHDT, CDR2 YNNKEL, per germline (reference sequence). In DNA, the CDR3 is TGTGCCAGCAGCCAAGGGAATTTTAGGAAGGCTGAAGCTTTCTTT. Its protein is CASSQGNFRKAEAFF.

This chain connects TRBV7-9 to TRBJ1-1; 9 nucleotides agree with TRBD1. V gave up 5 bases and J gave up 3 bases; unmatched junction bases: 1. This CDR3 region has 13 residues. Germline assignment: CDR1 SEHNR and CDR2 FQNEAQ (reference sequence). The CDR3 DNA reads TGTGCCAGCAGCCGACAGGGGGACACTGAAGCTTTCTTT. The encoded protein is CASSRQGDTEAFF.

The V and J genes are TRBV7-8 and TRBJ2-1; TRBD1 or TRBD2 may be the D gene (5 bases each). The CDR3 length is 14 residues. CDR1 and CDR2 (germline): SGHVS, FQNEAQ. Trimming removed 6 bases from V and 7 bases from J, with 16 bases in between. CDR3 nucleotides: TGTGCCAGCAGAAGGGACGGAGTTCTGAATGAGCAGTTCTTC. Its protein is CASRRDGVLNEQFF.

The chain employs TRBV21-1 and TRBJ1-1; the DNA was not compared with TRBD1, the D call given in the table. TRBV21-1 is noted as a pseudogene. This CDR3 has 17 amino acids. CDR3 nucleotide sequence: TGTGCCAGCAGCAAAGCGGAGGCTCCGGACAGGAACACTGAAGCTTTCTTT. Its translation: CASSKAEAPDRNTEAFF.

The chain carries TRBV7-2 and TRBJ2-1, with 9 bases matching TRBD1. Germline CDR1 and CDR2: SGHTA and FQGNSA. J lost 8 bases, V lost 4 bases, and 6 bases had no gene match. This CDR3 contains 14 residues. CDR3 residues: CASSSRDRVYEQFF. The CDR3 region has the DNA TGTGCCAGCAGCTCCCGGGACAGGGTCTATGAGCAGTTCTTC.

The rearrangement links TRBV2 to TRBJ2-2; maybe TRBD1 (6 bases). Germline V gene lookup returns CDR1 SNHLY and CDR2 FYNNEI. V lost 2 bases to trimming and J lost 5 bases, with 15 bases between them. CDR3 size: 16 residues. The DNA of the CDR3 is TGTGCCAGCAGTGAACGGTACAGGGCGGAGACCGGGGAGCTGTTTTTT. Its protein product is CASSERYRAETGELFF.

Only one count was recorded for this clone. J is TRBJ2-3 and V is TRBV19; 7 nucleotides match TRBD2. The germline gives CDR1 LNHDA, CDR2 SQIVND (reference sequence). V lost 4 bases, J lost 4 bases, and 5 bases stayed unmatched. The CDR3 has 14 residues. The CDR3 spells CASSTAGAPDTQYF. CDR3 bases: TGTGCCAGTAGTACGGCGGGAGCACCAGATACGCAGTATTTT. The full variable domain, in which reference TRBV19 and TRBJ2-3 provide the parts outside the CDR3, is DGGITQSPKYLFRKEGQNVTLSCEQNLNHDAMYWYRQDPGQGLRLIYYSQIVNDFQKGDIAEGYSVSREKKESFPLTVTSAQKNPTAFYLCASSTAGAPDTQYFGPGTRLTVL.

V and J are TRBV6-5 and TRBJ2-5, with 8 nucleotides matching TRBD2. Germline CDR1 MNHEY, CDR2 SVGAGI. The CDR3 sequence is 15 residues long. V was pared by 4 bases and J by 0 bases, with 4 bases of the junction left unmatched. Here the CDR3 DNA reads TGTGCCAGCAGTTCAGCGGGAGCCAACCAAGAGACCCAGTACTTC. Amino acid sequence: CASSSAGANQETQYF.

This rearrangement joins TRBV12-3 or TRBV12-4 to TRBJ2-1; D uncertain. V dropped 7 bases and J dropped 4 bases, with 11 bases sitting between them. CDR3 length: 13 residues. CDR3 coding DNA: TGTGCCAGCAACCACGGCCCTTACAATGAGCAGTTCTTC. Its translation: CASNHGPYNEQFF.

The chain has TRBV30 and TRBJ2-7, with 7 bases matching TRBD1. V shed 4 bases and J 6 bases; nucleotides not matched to a gene: 6. Germline V gene lookup returns CDR1 GTSNPN and CDR2 SVGIG (reference sequence). CDR3 length: 12 residues. In nucleotides, the CDR3 is TGTGCCTGGAACACAGGACAGGTCGAGCAGTACTTC. Its translation is CAWNTGQVEQYF.

The gene calls are TRBV14 and TRBJ2-7; 9 bases agree with TRBD1. The V gene's germline CDR1 is SGHDN and CDR2 FVKESK. This CDR3 is built from 19 residues. V trimming: 0 bases; J trimming: 4 bases; junction bases outside the gene matches: 16. The CDR3 protein is CASSQEPGQGFHSGYEQYF. The CDR3 DNA sequence: TGTGCCAGCAGCCAAGAGCCGGGACAGGGATTCCATTCCGGGTACGAGCAGTACTTC.

This clone turned up a few times. The V gene is TRBV7-9, the J gene TRBJ2-7; TRBD2 aligns across 10 bases. The CDR3 has 12 amino acids. The trim removed 4 bases at V and 11 bases at J, leaving 5 bases unmatched. Germline V CDR1 and CDR2: SEHNR, FQNEAQ (reference sequence). The DNA of the CDR3 is TGTGCCAGCAGCTACACGAGCGGGGGGGAGTACTTC. Protein sequence: CASSYTSGGEYF.

The rearrangement joins TRBV29-1 to TRBJ1-3, with a tentative D call TRBD1 (5 bases). From germline, CDR1 is SQVTM and CDR2 ANQGSEA. The CDR3 is made up of 16 amino acids. V was shortened by 6 bases and J by 0 bases, with 18 bases between the two germline ends. CDR3 region: CSVIWSRDYSGNTIYF. DNA for the CDR3: TGCAGCGTGATTTGGAGCCGGGACTACTCTGGAAACACCATATATTTT.

The rearrangement uses TRBV7-3 and TRBJ2-3; D not certain. This CDR3 region has 13 residues. The germline V gene has CDR1 SGHTA and CDR2 FQGTGA. Trimming cost V 2 bases and J 7 bases, with 10 bases left between them. The DNA of the CDR3 is TGTGCCAGCAGCTTAGCAGCCACCCATACGCAGTATTTT. The encoded protein is CASSLAATHTQYF.

This clone was counted a few times. The genes are TRBV7-2 and TRBJ2-1; TRBD2 agrees at 9 bases. This CDR3 is 15 amino acids long. After removal of 0 bases from V and 6 bases from J, the junction contained 3 bases not matched to a gene. CDR1 and CDR2 (germline): SGHTA, FQGNSA. CDR3 in amino acids: CASSLAGLAINEQFF. As DNA, the CDR3 is TGTGCCAGCAGCTTAGCGGGACTAGCAATCAATGAGCAGTTCTTC. Using reference TRBV7-2 and TRBJ2-1 for the parts outside the CDR3, the full variable domain is GAGVSQSPSNKVTEKGKDVELRCDPISGHTALYWYRQSLGQGLEFLIYFQGNSAPDKSGLPSDRFSAERTGGSVSTLTIQRTQQEDSAVYLCASSLAGLAINEQFFGPGTRLTVL.

This clone has just a few counts. The V and J genes are TRBV3-1 (or the pseudogene TRBV3-2) and TRBJ1-3; D perhaps matches TRBD1 (5 bases). The CDR3 is 15 amino acids. V shed 4 bases and J shed 0 bases, with 10 bases lying between them. The germline V gene has CDR1 LGHDT and CDR2 YNNKEL (reference sequence). CDR3: CASSLGTFSGNTIYF. CDR3 nucleotides: TGTGCCAGCAGCCTCGGGACCTTCTCTGGAAACACCATATATTTT.

The gene calls are TRBV5-4 and TRBJ2-5; D gene ambiguous. Germline assignment: CDR1 SGHNT and CDR2 YYREEE (reference sequence). V was clipped by 4 bases and J by 1 base, with 17 bases between them. The CDR3 has 16 residues. Written as DNA, the CDR3 is TGTGCCAGCAGCGCCAAAAACAGAGACTTCCAAGAGACCCAGTACTTC. Translated: CASSAKNRDFQETQYF.

This clone has just a few counts. This chain joins TRBV7-2 and TRBJ1-1, with a tentative D call TRBD1 (6 bases). Germline V lookup: CDR1 SGHTA, CDR2 FQGNSA. V lost 5 bases to trimming and J lost 5 bases, with 15 bases between them. The CDR3 contains 14 residues. The CDR3 is CASSLRQARTEAFF. CDR3 bases: TGTGCCAGCAGCCTTCGACAGGCGAGGACTGAAGCTTTCTTT.

The CDR3, as DNA: TGTGCCAGCAGTTACGGGACAGGGGGCCCCACCGGGGAGCTGTTTTTT. Protein product: CASSYGTGGPTGELFF. This chain connects TRBV6-5 to TRBJ2-2, with 12 bases lining up with TRBD1. J lost 4 bases, V lost 2 bases, and 2 bases had no gene match. Per the germline V gene, CDR1 is MNHEY and CDR2 is SVGAGI. The CDR3 has 16 amino acids.

The rearrangement joins TRBV5-4 to TRBJ2-3; TRBD1 is a possible D gene (5 bases). Trimming took 3 bases from V and 6 from J, leaving 14 bases between them. The CDR3 is made up of 14 amino acids. Per germline, CDR1 SGHNT and CDR2 YYREEE (reference sequence). The CDR3 reads CASSSGAKVDTQYF. The CDR3 bases are TGTGCCAGCAGCTCTGGGGCGAAGGTCGATACGCAGTATTTT.

The genes are TRBV4-2 and TRBJ1-2, with D uncertain. This CDR3 is built from 15 residues. CDR1 is LGHNA and CDR2 is YNFKEQ in the germline V gene. Deletions cut 2 bases from V and 2 bases from J, with 12 bases between. CDR3 residues: CASSQRGRQNYGYTF. In nucleotides, the CDR3 is TGTGCCAGCAGCCAACGTGGTAGGCAGAACTATGGCTACACCTTC.

The chain uses TRBV14 and TRBJ2-7; no firm D call. The V end lost 4 bases, the J end lost 6 bases, and 7 bases lay between the germline ends. The CDR3 is made up of 11 amino acids. Germline V gene lookup returns CDR1 SGHDN and CDR2 FVKESK. The CDR3 region has the DNA TGTGCCAGCAGCCTCTTCGGCGAGCAGTACTTC. Its protein product is CASSLFGEQYF.

The chain links TRBV7-8 to TRBJ1-6, with D possibly being TRBD1 (6 bases). This CDR3 spans 19 amino acids. The V gene lost 0 bases and the J gene lost 9 bases, with 24 bases spanning the gap. Looked up from germline, CDR1 is SGHVS and CDR2 is FQNEAQ. The CDR3 region is CASSLAQGQAAGGISPLHF. The CDR3 DNA is TGTGCCAGCAGCTTAGCGCAGGGACAAGCCGCGGGGGGGATTTCACCCCTCCACTTT.